One TCR beta chain is described in this entry. Germline assignment: CDR1 SQVTM and CDR2 ANQGSEA. V lost 4 bases and J lost 2; bases outside the gene matches: 9. The length of the CDR3 is 15 residues. Primers: 60 Vbeta forward and 13 Jbeta reverse. The data were produced by immunoSEQ multiplex PCR, yet TCRdb's version contains in-frame clones alone and is incomplete. The table includes fewer than 250,000 clones, about 83% detected once. This sample was taken from a study of cytomegalovirus exposure and HLA in healthy donors. This receptor was taken from a girl under 18 in good health and CMV-seronegative. The chain employs TRBV29-1 and TRBJ2-7, with 9 bases matching TRBD1. The sequenced sample consisted of PBMCs. This CDR3 reads CSVGGGDRVPYEQYF. The CDR3 bases are TGCAGCGTTGGAGGGGGGGACAGGGTCCCCTACGAGCAGTACTTC.